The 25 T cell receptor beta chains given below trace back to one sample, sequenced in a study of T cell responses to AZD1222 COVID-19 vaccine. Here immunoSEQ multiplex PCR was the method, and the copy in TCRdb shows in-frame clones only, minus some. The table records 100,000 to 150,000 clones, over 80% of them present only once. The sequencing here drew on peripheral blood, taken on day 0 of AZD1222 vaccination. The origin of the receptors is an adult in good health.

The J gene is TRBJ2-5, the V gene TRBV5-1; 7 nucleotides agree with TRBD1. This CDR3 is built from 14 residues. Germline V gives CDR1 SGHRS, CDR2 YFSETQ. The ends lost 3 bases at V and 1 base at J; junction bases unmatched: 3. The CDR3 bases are TGCGCCAGCAGCTCGGGACAGACCCAAGAGACCCAGTACTTC. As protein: CASSSGQTQETQYF.

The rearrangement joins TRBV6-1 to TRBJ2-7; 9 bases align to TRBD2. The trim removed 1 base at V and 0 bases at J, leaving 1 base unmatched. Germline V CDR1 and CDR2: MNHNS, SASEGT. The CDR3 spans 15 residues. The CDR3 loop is CASSEGLADSYEQYF. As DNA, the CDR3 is TGTGCCAGCAGTGAAGGACTAGCGGACTCCTACGAGCAGTACTTC.

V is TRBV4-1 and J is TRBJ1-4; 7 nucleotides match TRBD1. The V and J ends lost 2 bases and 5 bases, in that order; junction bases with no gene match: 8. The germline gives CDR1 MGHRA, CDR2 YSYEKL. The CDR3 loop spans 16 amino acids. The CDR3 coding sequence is TGCGCCAGCAGCCAACCTTACAGGGGTGAAAATGAAAAACTGTTTTTT. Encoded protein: CASSQPYRGENEKLFF.

The DNA for the CDR3 is TGTGCCATCAGTGGCAACAGCGAAGCTTTCTTT. Encoded protein: CAISGNSEAFF. The chain has TRBV10-3 and TRBJ1-1; no clear D. V lost 4 bases to trimming and J lost 8 bases, with 8 bases between them. Germline CDR1 is ENHRY and CDR2 is SYGVKD. This CDR3 spans 11 amino acids.

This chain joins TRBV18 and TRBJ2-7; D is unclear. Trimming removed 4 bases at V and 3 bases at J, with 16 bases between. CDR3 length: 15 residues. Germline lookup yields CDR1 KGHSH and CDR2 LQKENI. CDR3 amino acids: CASSLTSTANYEQYF. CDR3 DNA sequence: TGTGCCAGCTCACTCACCAGTACAGCAAACTACGAGCAGTACTTC.

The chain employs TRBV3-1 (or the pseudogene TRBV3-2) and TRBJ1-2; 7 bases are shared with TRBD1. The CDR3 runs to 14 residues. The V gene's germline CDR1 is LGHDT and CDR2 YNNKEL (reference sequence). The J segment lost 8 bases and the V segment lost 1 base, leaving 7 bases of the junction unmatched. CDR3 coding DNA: TGTGCCAGCAGCCAAGGAGCAGGGGGTAGGGGCTACACCTTC. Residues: CASSQGAGGRGYTF.

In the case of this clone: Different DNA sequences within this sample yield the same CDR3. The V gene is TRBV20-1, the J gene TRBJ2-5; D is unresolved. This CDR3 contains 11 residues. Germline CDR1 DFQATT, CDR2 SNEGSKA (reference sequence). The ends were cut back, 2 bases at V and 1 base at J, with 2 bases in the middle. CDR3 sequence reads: CSARPQETQYF. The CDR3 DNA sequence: TGCAGTGCTAGACCCCAAGAGACCCAGTACTTC.

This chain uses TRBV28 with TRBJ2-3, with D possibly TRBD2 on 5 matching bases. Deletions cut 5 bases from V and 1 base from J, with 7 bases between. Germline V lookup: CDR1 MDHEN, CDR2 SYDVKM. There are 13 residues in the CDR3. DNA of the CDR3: TGTGCCAGCAGTAGGACTCGCACAGATACGCAGTATTTT. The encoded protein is CASSRTRTDTQYF. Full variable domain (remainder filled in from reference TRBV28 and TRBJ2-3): DVKVTQSSRYLVKRTGEKVFLECVQDMDHENMFWYRQDPGLGLRLIYFSYDVKMKEKGDIPEGYSVSREKKERFSLILESASTNQTSMYLCASSRTRTDTQYFGPGTRLTVL.

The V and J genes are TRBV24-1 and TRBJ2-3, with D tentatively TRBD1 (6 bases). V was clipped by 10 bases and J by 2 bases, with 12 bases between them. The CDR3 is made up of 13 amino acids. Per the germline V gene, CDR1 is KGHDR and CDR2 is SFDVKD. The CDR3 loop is CATTGQLTDTQYF. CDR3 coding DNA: TGTGCCACGACTGGACAGCTCACAGATACGCAGTATTTT.

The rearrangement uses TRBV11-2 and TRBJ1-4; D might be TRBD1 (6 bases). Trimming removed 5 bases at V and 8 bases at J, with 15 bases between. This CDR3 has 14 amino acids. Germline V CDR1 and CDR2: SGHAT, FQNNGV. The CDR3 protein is CASSRTEGGEKLFF. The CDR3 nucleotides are TGTGCCAGCAGCCGGACAGAGGGAGGAGAAAAACTGTTTTTT.

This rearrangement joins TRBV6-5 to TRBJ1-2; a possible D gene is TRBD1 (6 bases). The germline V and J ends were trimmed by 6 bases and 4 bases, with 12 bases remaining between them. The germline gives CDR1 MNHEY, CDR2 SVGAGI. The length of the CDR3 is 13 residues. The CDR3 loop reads CASSGQNSYGYTF. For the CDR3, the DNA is TGTGCCAGCAGCGGACAGAATTCCTATGGCTACACCTTC.

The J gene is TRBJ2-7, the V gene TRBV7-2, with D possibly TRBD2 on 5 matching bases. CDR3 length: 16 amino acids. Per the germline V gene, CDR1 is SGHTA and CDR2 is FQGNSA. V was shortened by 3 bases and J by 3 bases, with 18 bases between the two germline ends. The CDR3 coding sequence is TGTGCCAGCAGCTTTGGCAAAGGACCCCGGGACTACGAGCAGTACTTC. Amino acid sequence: CASSFGKGPRDYEQYF.

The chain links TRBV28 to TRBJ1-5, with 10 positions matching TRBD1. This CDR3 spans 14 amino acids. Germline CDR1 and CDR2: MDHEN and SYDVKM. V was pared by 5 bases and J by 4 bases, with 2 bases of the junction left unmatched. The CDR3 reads CASSMGQGNQPQHF. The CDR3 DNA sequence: TGTGCCAGCAGTATGGGACAGGGGAATCAGCCCCAGCATTTT. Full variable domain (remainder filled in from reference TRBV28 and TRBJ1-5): DVKVTQSSRYLVKRTGEKVFLECVQDMDHENMFWYRQDPGLGLRLIYFSYDVKMKEKGDIPEGYSVSREKKERFSLILESASTNQTSMYLCASSMGQGNQPQHFGDGTRLSIL.

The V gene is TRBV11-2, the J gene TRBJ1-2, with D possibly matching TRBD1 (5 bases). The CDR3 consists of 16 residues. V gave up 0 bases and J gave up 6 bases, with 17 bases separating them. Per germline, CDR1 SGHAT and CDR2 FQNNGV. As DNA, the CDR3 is TGTGCCAGCAGCTTAGATCTCTCCTCCGAGGGGAATGGCTACACCTTC. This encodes CASSLDLSSEGNGYTF.

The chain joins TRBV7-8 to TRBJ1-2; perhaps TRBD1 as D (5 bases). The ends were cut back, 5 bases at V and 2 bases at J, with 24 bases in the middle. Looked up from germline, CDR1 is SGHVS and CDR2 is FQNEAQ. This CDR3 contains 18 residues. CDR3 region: CASSGMGIRGEKNYGYTF. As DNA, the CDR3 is TGTGCCAGCAGCGGCATGGGGATTCGGGGGGAAAAGAACTATGGCTACACCTTC. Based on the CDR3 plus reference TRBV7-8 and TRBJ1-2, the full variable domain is GAGVSQSPRYKVAKRGQDVALRCDPISGHVSLFWYQQALGQGPEFLTYFQNEAQLDKSGLPSDRFFAERPEGSVSTLKIQRTQQEDSAVYLCASSGMGIRGEKNYGYTFGSGTRLTVV.

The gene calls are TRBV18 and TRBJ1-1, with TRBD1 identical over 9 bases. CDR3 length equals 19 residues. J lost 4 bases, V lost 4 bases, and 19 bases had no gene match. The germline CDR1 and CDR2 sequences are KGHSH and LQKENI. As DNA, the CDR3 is TGTGCCAGCTCACAACGAGGACAGGGGCTAACCCGGGGGGGCACTGAAGCTTTCTTT. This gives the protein CASSQRGQGLTRGGTEAFF.

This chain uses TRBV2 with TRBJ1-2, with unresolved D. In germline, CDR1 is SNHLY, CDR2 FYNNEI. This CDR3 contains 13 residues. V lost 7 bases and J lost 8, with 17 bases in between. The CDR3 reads CASTGLAGWGYTF. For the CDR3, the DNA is TGTGCCAGCACTGGACTGGCCGGTTGGGGCTACACCTTC. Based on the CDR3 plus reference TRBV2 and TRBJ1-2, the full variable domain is EPEVTQTPSHQVTQMGQEVILRCVPISNHLYFYWYRQILGQKVEFLVSFYNNEISEKSEIFDDQFSVERPDGSNFTLKIRSTKLEDSAMYFCASTGLAGWGYTFGSGTRLTVV.

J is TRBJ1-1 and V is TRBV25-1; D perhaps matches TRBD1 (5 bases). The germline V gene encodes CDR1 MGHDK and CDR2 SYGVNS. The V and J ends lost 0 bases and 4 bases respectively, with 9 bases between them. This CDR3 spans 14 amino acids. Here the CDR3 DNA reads TGTGCCAGCAGTGAATACGCAGGGACCACTGAAGCTTTCTTT. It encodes CASSEYAGTTEAFF.

The CDR3 coding sequence is TGTGCCAGCAGCTTATCCGGGACAGCCTCAACTAATGAAAAACTGTTTTTT. Translation: CASSLSGTASTNEKLFF. This rearrangement joins TRBV11-2 to TRBJ1-4; 7 bases match TRBD1. The V and J ends lost 2 bases and 0 bases, in that order; junction bases with no gene match: 6. The CDR3 has 17 amino acids. Germline values: CDR1 SGHAT, CDR2 FQNNGV.

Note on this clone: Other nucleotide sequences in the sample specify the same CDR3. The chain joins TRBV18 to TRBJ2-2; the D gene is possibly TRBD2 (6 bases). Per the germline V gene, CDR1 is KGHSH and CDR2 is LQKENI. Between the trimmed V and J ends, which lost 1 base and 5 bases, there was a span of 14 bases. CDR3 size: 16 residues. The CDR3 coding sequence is TGTGCCAGCTCACCACTTGGCGGGACGGGTACCGGGGAGCTGTTTTTT. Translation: CASSPLGGTGTGELFF.

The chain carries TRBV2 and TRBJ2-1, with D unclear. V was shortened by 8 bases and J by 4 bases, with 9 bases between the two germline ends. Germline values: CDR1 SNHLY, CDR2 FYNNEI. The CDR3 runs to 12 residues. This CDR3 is CASRGSYNEQFF. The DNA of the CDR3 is TGTGCCAGCCGCGGATCTTACAATGAGCAGTTCTTC.

CDR3 DNA sequence: TGTGCCAGCAGCACCCTGACAGGGTCAAGTTCACCCCTCCACTTT. Encoded protein: CASSTLTGSSSPLHF. This rearrangement joins TRBV7-8 to TRBJ1-6; 7 bases are shared with TRBD1. CDR1 is SGHVS and CDR2 is FQNEAQ in the germline V gene. The junction had 10 bases not matched to a gene; V was cut back by 5 bases and J by 9 bases. The CDR3 sequence is 15 residues long.

DNA of the CDR3: TGTGCCAGCAGTTCCAGCCTTCGGAAGACCCAGTACTTC. Translation: CASSSSLRKTQYF. The gene calls are TRBV5-8 and TRBJ2-5; D is unresolved. This CDR3 is built from 13 residues. Trimming shortened V by 5 bases and J by 6 bases, and 14 bases separated the two germline ends. Germline lookup yields CDR1 SGHTS and CDR2 YDEGEE.

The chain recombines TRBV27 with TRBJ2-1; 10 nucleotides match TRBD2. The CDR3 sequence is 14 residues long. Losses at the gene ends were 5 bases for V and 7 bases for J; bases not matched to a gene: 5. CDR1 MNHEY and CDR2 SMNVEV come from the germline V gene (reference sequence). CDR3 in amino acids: CASSTSGVWNEQFF. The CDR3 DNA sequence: TGTGCCAGCAGTACTAGCGGGGTCTGGAATGAGCAGTTCTTC.

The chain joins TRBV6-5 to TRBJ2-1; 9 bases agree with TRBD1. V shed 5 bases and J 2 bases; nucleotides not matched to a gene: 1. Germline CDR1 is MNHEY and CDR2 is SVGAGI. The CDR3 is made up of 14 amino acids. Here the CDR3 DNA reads TGTGCCAGCAGTCGACAGGGGGCCTACAATGAGCAGTTCTTC. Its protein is CASSRQGAYNEQFF.